The present T cell receptor beta chain was sequenced within a study of blood T cells in healthy people across ages. Findings and limits, study-wide: Because sorting was not performed, PBMCs prevented conclusive naive versus antigen-experienced comparison. In older individuals, TCR beta diversity per million T cells was lower, falling roughly linearly with age. Whereas aged donors had fewer naive CD4+ cells, long-lived donors had more of them and higher diversity.

In the case of this clonotype: Its target is not known.

Next came a second PCR, run for roughly 7 to 12 cycles, which used a sample-barcoded 5' primer along with a J-beta primer mix. One entry per CDR3 protein, called by TCRdb with MiXCR from the 5' RACE reads. This table holds about 680,000 distinct CDR3 sequences, about 52% found once. V lost 1 base to trimming and J lost 3 bases; unmatched junction nucleotides: 4. From germline, CDR1 is DFQATT and CDR2 SNEGSKA (reference sequence). The CDR3 runs 14 residues. Isolation per sample recovered at least 6.5 million PBMCs. The sequenced sample was blood. The V gene is TRBV20-1, the J gene TRBJ1-2, with TRBD1 identical over 8 bases. This receptor was obtained from a woman in her sixties in good health. DNA for the CDR3: TGCAGTGCTAGAGCTGGACAGGGTGACTATGGCTACACCTTC. Translated, it gives CSARAGQGDYGYTF.